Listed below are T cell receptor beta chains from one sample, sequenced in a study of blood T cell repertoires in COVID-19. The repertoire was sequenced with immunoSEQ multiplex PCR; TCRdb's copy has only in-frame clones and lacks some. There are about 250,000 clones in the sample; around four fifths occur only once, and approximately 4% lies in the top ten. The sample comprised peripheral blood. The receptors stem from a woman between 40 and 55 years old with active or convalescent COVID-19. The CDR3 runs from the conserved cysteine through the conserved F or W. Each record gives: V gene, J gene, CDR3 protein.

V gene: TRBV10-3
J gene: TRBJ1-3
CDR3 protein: CAISPTPPGYGSGNTIYF

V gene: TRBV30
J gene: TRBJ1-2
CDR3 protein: CAWKEGRGGYTF

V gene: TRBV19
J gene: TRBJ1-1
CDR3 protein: CASRLTGLEAFF

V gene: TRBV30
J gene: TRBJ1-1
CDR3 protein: CAWSVQLNTEAFF

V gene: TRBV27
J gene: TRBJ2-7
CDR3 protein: CASNIYIQPRGGQPYEQYF

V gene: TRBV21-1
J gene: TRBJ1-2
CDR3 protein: CASSHSPPLANYGYTF

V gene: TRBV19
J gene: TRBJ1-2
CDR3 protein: CASSVRANYGYTF

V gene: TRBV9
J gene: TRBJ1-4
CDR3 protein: CASSADSGEKLFF

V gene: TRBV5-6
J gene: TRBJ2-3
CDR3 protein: CASRGSGRSTDTQYF

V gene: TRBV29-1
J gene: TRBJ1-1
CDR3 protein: CSGTGFGNTEAFF

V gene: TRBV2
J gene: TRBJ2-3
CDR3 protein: CASSGSGTRGTDTQYF

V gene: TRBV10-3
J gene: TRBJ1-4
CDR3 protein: CAISGQDRGSNEKLFF

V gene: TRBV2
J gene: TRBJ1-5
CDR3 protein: CASRASTGALNQPQHF

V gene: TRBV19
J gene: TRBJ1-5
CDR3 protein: CASSIPRGNQPQHF

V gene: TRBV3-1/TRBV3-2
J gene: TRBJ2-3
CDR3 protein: CASSLLSVGGVSDTQYF

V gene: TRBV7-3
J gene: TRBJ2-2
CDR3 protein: CASSLTALGPGGTGELFF

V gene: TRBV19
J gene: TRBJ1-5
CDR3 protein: CASTQTGGGNQPQHF

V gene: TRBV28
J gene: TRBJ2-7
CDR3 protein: CASTLAGSYEQYF

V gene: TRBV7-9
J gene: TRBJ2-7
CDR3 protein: CASSSPGYPYEQYF

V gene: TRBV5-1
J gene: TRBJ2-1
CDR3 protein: CASSYATGNEQFF

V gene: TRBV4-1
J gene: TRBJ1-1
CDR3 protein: CASSQDLRGTEAFF

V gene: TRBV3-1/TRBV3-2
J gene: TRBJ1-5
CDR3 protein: CASSQGDNSNQPQHF

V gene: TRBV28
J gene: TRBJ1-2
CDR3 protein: CASSFDSHYGYTF

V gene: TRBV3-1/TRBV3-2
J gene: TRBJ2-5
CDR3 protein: CASSPRDRGKETQYF

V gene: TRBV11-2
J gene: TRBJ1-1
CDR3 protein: CASSLTGTEAFF

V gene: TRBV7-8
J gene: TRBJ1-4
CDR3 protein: CASSGLVTGEDEKLFF

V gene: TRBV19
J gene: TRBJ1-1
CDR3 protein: CASSVDSWNTEAFF

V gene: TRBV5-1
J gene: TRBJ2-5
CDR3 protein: CASSLAGIQETQYF

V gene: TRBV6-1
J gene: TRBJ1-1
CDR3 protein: CASSSWRAEAFF

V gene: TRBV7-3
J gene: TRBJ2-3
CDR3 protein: CASSARQGFADTQYF

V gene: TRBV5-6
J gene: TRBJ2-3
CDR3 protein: CASSLGAGTITDTQYF

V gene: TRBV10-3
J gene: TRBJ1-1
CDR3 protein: CAITETGLATEAFF

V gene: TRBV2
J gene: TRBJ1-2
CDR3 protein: CASSNAREGGYGYTF

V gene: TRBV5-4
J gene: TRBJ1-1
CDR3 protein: CASSLPRDRNTEAFF

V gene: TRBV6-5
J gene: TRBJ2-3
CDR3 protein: CASSLRLAGATDTQYF

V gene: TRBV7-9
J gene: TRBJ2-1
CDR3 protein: CASSFAVTGPYNEQFF

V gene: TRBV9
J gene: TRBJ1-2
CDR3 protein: CASNTMGGKGYTF

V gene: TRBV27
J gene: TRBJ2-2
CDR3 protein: CASSLAGTANTGELFF

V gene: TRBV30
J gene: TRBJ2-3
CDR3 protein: CATLAALRDTQYF

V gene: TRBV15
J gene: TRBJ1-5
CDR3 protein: CATRGVLGQPQHF

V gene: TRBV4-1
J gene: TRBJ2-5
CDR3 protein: CASSRIGGQETQYF

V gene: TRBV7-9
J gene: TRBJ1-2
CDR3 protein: CASIATGDVYGYTF